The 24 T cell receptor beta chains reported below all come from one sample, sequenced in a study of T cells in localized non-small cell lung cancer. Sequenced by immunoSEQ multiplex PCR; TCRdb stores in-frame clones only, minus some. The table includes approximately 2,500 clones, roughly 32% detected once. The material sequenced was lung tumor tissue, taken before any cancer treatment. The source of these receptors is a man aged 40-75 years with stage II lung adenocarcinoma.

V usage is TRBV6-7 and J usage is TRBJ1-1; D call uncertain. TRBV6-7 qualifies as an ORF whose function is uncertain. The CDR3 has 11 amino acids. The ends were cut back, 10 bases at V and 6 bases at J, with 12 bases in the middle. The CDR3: CATVKRSEAFF. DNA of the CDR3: TGTGCCACGGTCAAACGGTCTGAAGCTTTCTTT.

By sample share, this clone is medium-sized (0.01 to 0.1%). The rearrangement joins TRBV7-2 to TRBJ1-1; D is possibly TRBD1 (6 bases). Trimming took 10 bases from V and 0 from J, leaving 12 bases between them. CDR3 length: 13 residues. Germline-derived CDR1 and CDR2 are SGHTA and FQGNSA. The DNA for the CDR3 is TGTGCCACCAAGGGACATATGAACACTGAAGCTTTCTTT. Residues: CATKGHMNTEAFF.

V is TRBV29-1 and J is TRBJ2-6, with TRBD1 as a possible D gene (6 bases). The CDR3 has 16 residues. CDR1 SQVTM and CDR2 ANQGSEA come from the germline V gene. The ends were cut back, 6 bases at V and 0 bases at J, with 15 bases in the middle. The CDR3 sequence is CSVGRTAHSGANVLTF. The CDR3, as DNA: TGCAGCGTCGGCCGGACAGCTCACTCTGGGGCCAACGTCCTGACTTTC. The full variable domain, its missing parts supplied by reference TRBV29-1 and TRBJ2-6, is SAVISQKPSRDICQRGTSLTIQCQVDSQVTMMFWYRQQPGQSLTLIATANQGSEATYESGFVIDKFPISRPNLTFSTLTVSNMSPEDSSIYLCSVGRTAHSGANVLTFGAGSRLTVL.

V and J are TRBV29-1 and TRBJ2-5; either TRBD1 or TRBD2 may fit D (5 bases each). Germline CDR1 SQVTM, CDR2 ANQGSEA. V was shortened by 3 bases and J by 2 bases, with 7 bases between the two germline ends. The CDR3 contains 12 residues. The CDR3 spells CSVDWGQETQYF. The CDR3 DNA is TGCAGCGTTGACTGGGGGCAAGAGACCCAGTACTTC.

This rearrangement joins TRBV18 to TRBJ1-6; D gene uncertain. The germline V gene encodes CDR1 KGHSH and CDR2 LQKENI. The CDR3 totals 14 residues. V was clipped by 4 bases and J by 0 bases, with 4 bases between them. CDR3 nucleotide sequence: TGTGCCAGCTCACAGAGCTCCTATAATTCACCCCTCCACTTT. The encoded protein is CASSQSSYNSPLHF.

The CDR3 sequence is CASSEGPTSTDTQYF. The CDR3, as DNA: TGTGCCAGCAGCGAGGGACCGACTAGCACAGATACGCAGTATTTT. The V call is TRBV9, the J call TRBJ2-3; TRBD1 or TRBD2 may be the D gene (5 bases each). Trimming took off 3 bases at V and 0 bases at J, with 11 bases between the two ends. Germline assignment: CDR1 SGDLS and CDR2 YYNGEE. This CDR3 has 15 residues.

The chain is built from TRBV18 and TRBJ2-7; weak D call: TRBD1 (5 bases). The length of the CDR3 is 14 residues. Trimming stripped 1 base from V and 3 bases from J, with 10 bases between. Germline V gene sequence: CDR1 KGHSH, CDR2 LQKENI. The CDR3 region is CASSPQGNFYEQYF. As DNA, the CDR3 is TGTGCCAGCTCACCACAGGGGAACTTCTACGAGCAGTACTTC.

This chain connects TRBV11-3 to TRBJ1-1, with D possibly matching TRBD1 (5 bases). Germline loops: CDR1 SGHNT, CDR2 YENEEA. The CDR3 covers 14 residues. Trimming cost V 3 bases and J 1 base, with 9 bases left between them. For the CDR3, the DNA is TGTGCCAGCAGCTTCGACGGGGGGAACACTGAAGCTTTCTTT. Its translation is CASSFDGGNTEAFF.

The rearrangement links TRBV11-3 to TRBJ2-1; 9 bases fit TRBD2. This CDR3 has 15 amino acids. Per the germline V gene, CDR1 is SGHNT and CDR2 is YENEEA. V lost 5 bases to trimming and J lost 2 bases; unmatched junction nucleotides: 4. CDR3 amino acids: CASSRTSAAYNEQFF. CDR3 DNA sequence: TGTGCCAGCAGCCGGACTAGCGCGGCCTACAATGAGCAGTTCTTC.

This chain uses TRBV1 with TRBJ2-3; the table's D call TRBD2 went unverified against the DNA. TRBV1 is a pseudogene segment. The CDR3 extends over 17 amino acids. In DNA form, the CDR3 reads TGCGCCAGCAGCCAAGGGTCACTAGCGGGGGGGCAAGGTACGCAGTATTTT. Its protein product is CASSQGSLAGGQGTQYF.

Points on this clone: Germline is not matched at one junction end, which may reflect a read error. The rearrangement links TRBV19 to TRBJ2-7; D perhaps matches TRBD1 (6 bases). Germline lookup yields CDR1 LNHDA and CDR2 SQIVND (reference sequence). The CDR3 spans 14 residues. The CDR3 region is CASSIETGAYEQYF. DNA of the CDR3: TGTGCCAGTAGTATCGAGACAGGAGCCTATGAGCAGTACTTC.

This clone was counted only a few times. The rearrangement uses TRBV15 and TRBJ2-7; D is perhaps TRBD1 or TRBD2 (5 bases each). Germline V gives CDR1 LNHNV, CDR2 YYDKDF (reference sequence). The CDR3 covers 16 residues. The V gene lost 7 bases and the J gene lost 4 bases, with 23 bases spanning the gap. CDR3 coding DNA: TGTGCCACCACCCCGAAGAAGGGGAGTGTTAAGTACGAGCAGTACTTC. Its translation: CATTPKKGSVKYEQYF.

CDR3 region: CASSFAGGPTDTQYF. In DNA, the CDR3 is TGCGCCAGCAGCTTTGCGGGGGGGCCGACAGATACGCAGTATTTT. The V call is TRBV5-1, the J call TRBJ2-3; TRBD2 agrees at 9 bases. Germline-derived CDR1 and CDR2 are SGHRS and YFSETQ. V trimming: 2 bases; J trimming: 3 bases; junction bases outside the gene matches: 4. The CDR3 is made up of 15 amino acids. Full variable domain (missing parts from reference TRBV5-1 and TRBJ2-3): KAGVTQTPRYLIKTRGQQVTLSCSPISGHRSVSWYQQTPGQGLQFLFEYFSETQRNKGNFPGRFSGRQFSNSRSEMNVSTLELGDSALYLCASSFAGGPTDTQYFGPGTRLTVL.

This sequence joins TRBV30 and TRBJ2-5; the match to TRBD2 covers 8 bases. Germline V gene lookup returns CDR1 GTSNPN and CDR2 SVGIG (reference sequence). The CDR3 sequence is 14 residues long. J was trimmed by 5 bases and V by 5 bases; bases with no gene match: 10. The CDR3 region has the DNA TGTGCCTGGGCTCGCGGGGGGATTACGGAGACCCAGTACTTC. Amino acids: CAWARGGITETQYF.

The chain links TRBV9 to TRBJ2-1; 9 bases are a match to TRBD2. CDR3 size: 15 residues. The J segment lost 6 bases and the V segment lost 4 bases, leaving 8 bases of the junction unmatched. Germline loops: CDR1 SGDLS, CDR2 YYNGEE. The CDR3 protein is CASSPRGTSPNEQFF. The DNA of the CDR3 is TGTGCCAGCAGCCCCCGCGGGACTAGCCCCAATGAGCAGTTCTTC.

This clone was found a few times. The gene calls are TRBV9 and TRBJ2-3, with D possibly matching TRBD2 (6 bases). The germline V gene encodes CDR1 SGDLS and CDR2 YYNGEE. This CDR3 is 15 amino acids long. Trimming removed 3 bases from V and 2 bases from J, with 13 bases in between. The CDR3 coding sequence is TGTGCCAGCAGCGCTACAGGACTAACCACAGATACGCAGTATTTT. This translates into CASSATGLTTDTQYF.

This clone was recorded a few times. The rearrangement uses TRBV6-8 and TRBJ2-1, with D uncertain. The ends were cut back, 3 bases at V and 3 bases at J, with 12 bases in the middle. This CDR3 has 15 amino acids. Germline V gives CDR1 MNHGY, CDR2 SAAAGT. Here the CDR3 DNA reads TGTGCCAGCAGTTATAATGCCCCCTACTACAATGAGCAGTTCTTC. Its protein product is CASSYNAPYYNEQFF.

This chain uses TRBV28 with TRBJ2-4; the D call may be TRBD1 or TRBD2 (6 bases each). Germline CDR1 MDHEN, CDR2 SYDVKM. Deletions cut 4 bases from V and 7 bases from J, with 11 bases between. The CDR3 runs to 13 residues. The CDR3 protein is CASSWGAWNIQYF. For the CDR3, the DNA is TGTGCCAGCAGTTGGGGGGCGTGGAACATTCAGTACTTC.

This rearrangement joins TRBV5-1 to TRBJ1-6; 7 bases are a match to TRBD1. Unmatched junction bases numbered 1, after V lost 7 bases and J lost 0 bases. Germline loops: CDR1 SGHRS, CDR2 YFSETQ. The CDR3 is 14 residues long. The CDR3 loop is CASRDSSYNSPLHF. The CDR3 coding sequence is TGCGCCAGCCGGGACAGCTCCTATAATTCACCCCTCCACTTT.

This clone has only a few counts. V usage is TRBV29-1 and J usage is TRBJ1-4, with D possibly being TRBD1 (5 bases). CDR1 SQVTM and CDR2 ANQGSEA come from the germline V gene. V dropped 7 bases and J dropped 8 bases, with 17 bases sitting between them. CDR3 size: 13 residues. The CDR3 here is CSAYIQGEEKLFF. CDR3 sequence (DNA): TGCAGCGCCTACATCCAGGGAGAGGAAAAACTGTTTTTT.

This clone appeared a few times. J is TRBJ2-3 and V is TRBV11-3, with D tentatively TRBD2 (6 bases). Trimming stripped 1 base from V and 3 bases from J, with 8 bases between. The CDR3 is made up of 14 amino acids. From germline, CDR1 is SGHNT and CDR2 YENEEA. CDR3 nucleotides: TGTGCCAGCAGCTTAGTGGACTATACAGATACGCAGTATTTT. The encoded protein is CASSLVDYTDTQYF. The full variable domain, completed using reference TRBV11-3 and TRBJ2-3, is EAGVVQSPRYKIIEKKQPVAFWCNPISGHNTLYWYLQNLGQGPELLIRYENEEAVDDSQLPKDRFSAERLKGVDSTLKIQPAELGDSAVYLCASSLVDYTDTQYFGPGTRLTVL.

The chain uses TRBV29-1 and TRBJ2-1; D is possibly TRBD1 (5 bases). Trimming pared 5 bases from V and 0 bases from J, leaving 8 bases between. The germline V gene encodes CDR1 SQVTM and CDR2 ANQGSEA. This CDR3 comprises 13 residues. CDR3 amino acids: CSVRGNSYNEQFF. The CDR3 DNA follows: TGCAGCGTTAGGGGAAACTCCTACAATGAGCAGTTCTTC.

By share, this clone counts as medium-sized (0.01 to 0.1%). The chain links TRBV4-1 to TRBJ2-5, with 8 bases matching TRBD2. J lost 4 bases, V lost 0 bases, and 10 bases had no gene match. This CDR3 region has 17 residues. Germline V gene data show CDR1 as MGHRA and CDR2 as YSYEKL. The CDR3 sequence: CASSQDYPGGPGETQYF. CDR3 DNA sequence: TGCGCCAGCAGCCAAGACTATCCGGGGGGGCCCGGAGAGACCCAGTACTTC.

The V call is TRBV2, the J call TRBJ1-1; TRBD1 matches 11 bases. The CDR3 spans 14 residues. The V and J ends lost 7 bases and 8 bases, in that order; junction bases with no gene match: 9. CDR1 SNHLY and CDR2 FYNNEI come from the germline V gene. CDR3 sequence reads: CASKQDRGPVEAFF. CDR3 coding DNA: TGTGCCAGCAAGCAGGACAGGGGGCCCGTCGAAGCTTTCTTT.